The entry below describes one T cell receptor (beta chain). The antigen is unknown. The TCRbeta library incorporated unique molecular identifiers. MiXCR, run by TCRdb on the PCR reads, gives a single entry per CDR3 protein. The sample has almost 600,000 distinct CDR3 sequences, 27% seen once. This sample was included in a study of T-cell reconstitution after alpha-beta-depleted transplantation in children. Overall study results and limits: T-cell numbers and diversity one year post-transplant derived largely from freshly generated T cells. Where alpha-beta T cells came from about two months after transplant was reportedly several hundred expanded graft clones.

Sequenced here: PBMCs, sampled before TCRalphabeta/CD19-depleted stem cell transplant. The TCR comes from a boy under two years old with Wiskott-Aldrich syndrome, due to receive a stem cell transplant.

CDR3 nucleotides: TGCGCCAGCAGCAAACAGGGTGAGGACGAGCAGTACTTC. Translated, it gives CASSKQGEDEQYF. The rearrangement links TRBV5-1 to TRBJ2-7; a weak D match, TRBD1 (6 bases). From germline, CDR1 is SGHRS and CDR2 YFSETQ. The V end lost 4 bases, the J end lost 5 bases, and 13 bases lay between the germline ends. The CDR3 has 13 residues. Full variable domain (remainder filled in from reference TRBV5-1 and TRBJ2-7): KAGVTQTPRYLIKTRGQQVTLSCSPISGHRSVSWYQQTPGQGLQFLFEYFSETQRNKGNFPGRFSGRQFSNSRSEMNVSTLELGDSALYLCASSKQGEDEQYFGPGTRLTVT.